One sample yielded the 10 T cell receptor beta chains listed below, sequenced in a study of T-cell reconstitution after alpha-beta-depleted transplantation in children. Unique molecular identifiers featured in how the TCRbeta library was prepared. One entry per CDR3 protein results from TCRdb running MiXCR on the PCR reads. This table has 530,000 or so distinct CDR3 sequences, 25% to 30% appearing once. The material was PBMCs, obtained before TCRalphabeta/CD19-depleted stem cell transplant. The receptors stem from a boy under two years old with Wiskott-Aldrich syndrome, due to receive a stem cell transplant.

There are a few counts of this clonotype. The CDR3 coding sequence is TGTGCCACCAGTGACAAGACAGGGATCGGGCATACGCAGTATTTT. It translates to CATSDKTGIGHTQYF. The rearrangement links TRBV24-1 to TRBJ2-3; 7 bases line up with TRBD1. Trimming removed 4 bases from V and 7 bases from J; junction bases left unmatched: 10. The CDR3 has 15 amino acids. Germline V lookup: CDR1 KGHDR, CDR2 SFDVKD.

The gene calls are TRBV18 and TRBJ2-3; 7 bases line up with TRBD2. This CDR3 contains 14 residues. Germline CDR1 and CDR2: KGHSH and LQKENI. Trimming at V came to 3 bases and at J to 4 bases, leaving 4 bases not matched to a gene. As DNA, the CDR3 is TGTGCCAGCTCACCTAAGAGCGGGGCAGATACGCAGTATTTT. It translates to CASSPKSGADTQYF.

This clonotype is a singleton in its sample. This chain uses TRBV7-6 with TRBJ2-1; TRBD1 matches at 8 bases. Trimming took 6 bases from V and 8 from J; bases not matched to a gene: 6. Germline V gene data show CDR1 as SGHVS and CDR2 as FNYEAQ. This CDR3 has 13 amino acids. The CDR3 nucleotides are TGTGCCAGCAGAGTCCAGGGGGCACATGAGCAGTTCTTC. Protein product: CASRVQGAHEQFF.

The V and J genes are TRBV5-1 and TRBJ1-1; a possible D gene is TRBD1 (6 bases). V was clipped by 4 bases and J by 3 bases, with 13 bases between them. Germline values: CDR1 SGHRS, CDR2 YFSETQ. The CDR3 has 14 residues. CDR3 amino acids: CASSPPQGYTEAFF. The CDR3 nucleotides are TGCGCCAGCAGCCCACCACAGGGCTACACTGAAGCTTTCTTT.

The CDR3 is CASSPGGNEQYF. For the CDR3, the DNA is TGTGCCAGCTCTCCGGGAGGAAACGAGCAGTACTTC. V is TRBV18 and J is TRBJ2-7, with 7 bases lining up with TRBD2. Germline CDR1 is KGHSH and CDR2 is LQKENI. The length of the CDR3 is 12 residues. J lost 5 bases, V lost 6 bases, and 4 bases had no gene match.

The chain joins TRBV20-1 to TRBJ2-1; 9 nucleotides line up with TRBD2. Germline assignment: CDR1 DFQATT and CDR2 SNEGSKA (reference sequence). CDR3 length: 16 residues. V lost 1 base, J lost 4 bases, and 8 bases stayed unmatched. CDR3 amino acids: CSARVRLAERYNEQFF. Written as DNA, the CDR3 is TGCAGTGCTAGAGTCCGACTAGCGGAGCGTTACAATGAGCAGTTCTTC.

The chain has TRBV2 and TRBJ2-3, with D possibly TRBD2 on 6 matching bases. The CDR3 contains 12 residues. Looked up from germline, CDR1 is SNHLY and CDR2 is FYNNEI. V lost 5 bases, J lost 4 bases, and 7 bases lay in between. CDR3 nucleotide sequence: TGTGCCAGCAGTCGGGAGTCAGATACGCAGTATTTT. This encodes CASSRESDTQYF. The full variable domain, in which reference TRBV2 and TRBJ2-3 provide the parts outside the CDR3, is EPEVTQTPSHQVTQMGQEVILRCVPISNHLYFYWYRQILGQKVEFLVSFYNNEISEKSEIFDDQFSVERPDGSNFTLKIRSTKLEDSAMYFCASSRESDTQYFGPGTRLTVL.

The chain carries TRBV20-1 and TRBJ2-7, with unresolved D. Germline CDR1 is DFQATT and CDR2 is SNEGSKA (reference sequence). Between the trimmed V and J ends, which lost 5 bases and 3 bases, there was a span of 17 bases. The CDR3 length is 14 residues. The CDR3 loop reads CSAGVWGSIYEQYF. CDR3 bases: TGCAGTGCTGGGGTATGGGGTAGCATCTACGAGCAGTACTTC.

The CDR3, as DNA: TGTGCCAGCAGCGCAGGGTTTCGCAATTCACCCCTCCACTTT. Its protein product is CASSAGFRNSPLHF. The chain couples TRBV7-3 to TRBJ1-6; TRBD1 might be the D (5 bases). From germline, CDR1 is SGHTA and CDR2 FQGTGA. This CDR3 has 14 amino acids. V was clipped by 5 bases and J by 7 bases, with 12 bases between them.

This clonotype was seen more than once but under ten times. CDR3 amino acids: CASSLWAGPDTQYF. As DNA, the CDR3 is TGTGCCAGCAGTTTATGGGCGGGACCAGATACGCAGTATTTT. This rearrangement joins TRBV28 to TRBJ2-3; a possible D gene is TRBD2 (6 bases). Trimming cost V 0 bases and J 4 bases, with 8 bases left between them. In germline, CDR1 is MDHEN, CDR2 SYDVKM. CDR3 length equals 14 residues.